A selection of T cell receptor beta chains follows, all from one sample in a study of CD8+CD57+ T cells in acquired aplastic anemia. TCRdb re-called the reads through MiXCR, storing one row per CDR3 protein. Here the sample spans about 240,000 distinct CDR3 sequences, roughly half being singletons. The sequencing input was sorted CD4+, CD8+, or CD8+CD57+ T cells (not recorded which) from PBMCs. These receptors were taken from a human donor with aplastic anemia. Both conserved end residues are part of each CDR3. The D gene is left open where the match is weak. Expanded clones are given a class, and other clones once, few, many or no size at all.

clone size: -; D gene: TRBD1; V gene: TRBV10-3; J gene: TRBJ1-2; CDR3 DNA: TGTGCCATCAGCCCTGGGACAGCTTCTAACTATGGCTACACCTTC; CDR3 protein: CAISPGTASNYGYTF
clone size: many; D gene: -; V gene: TRBV11-1; J gene: TRBJ1-6; CDR3 DNA: TGTGCCAGCAGCTTATACTGGGCCTATAATTCACCCCTCCACTTT; CDR3 protein: CASSLYWAYNSPLHF
clone size: many; D gene: -; V gene: TRBV4-3; J gene: TRBJ1-1; CDR3 DNA: TGCGCCAGCAGCCAATCCGAGGGAAGGGTGAACACTGAAGCTTTCTTT; CDR3 protein: CASSQSEGRVNTEAFF
clone size: few; D gene: TRBD1; V gene: TRBV12-3/TRBV12-4; J gene: TRBJ1-5; CDR3 DNA: TGTGCCAGCAGTTTGGACCAGGGGGGGCAGCCCCAGCATTTT; CDR3 protein: CASSLDQGGQPQHF
clone size: -; D gene: -; V gene: TRBV20-1; J gene: TRBJ2-2; CDR3 DNA: TGCAGTGCTTCCCAGGGGGGCGGGGAGCTGTTTTTT; CDR3 protein: CSASQGGGELFF
clone size: -; D gene: -; V gene: TRBV5-1; J gene: TRBJ2-7; CDR3 DNA: TGCGCCAGCAGCTTGGAAGGGACAAAATACGAGCAGTACTTC; CDR3 protein: CASSLEGTKYEQYF
clone size: -; D gene: TRBD1; V gene: TRBV25-1; J gene: TRBJ2-7; CDR3 DNA: TGTGCCAGCAGTGCTAGGCGACAGGGCTACGAGCAGTACTTC; CDR3 protein: CASSARRQGYEQYF
clone size: many; D gene: -; V gene: TRBV20-1; J gene: TRBJ1-1; CDR3 DNA: TGCAGTGCTAGCGACAGGCTGGGCACTGAAGCTTTCTTT; CDR3 protein: CSASDRLGTEAFF
clone size: few; D gene: -; V gene: TRBV5-6; J gene: TRBJ1-1; CDR3 DNA: TGTGCCAGCAGCTTGGGCACCCCCGGGTCAGGGACTGAAGCTTTCTTT; CDR3 protein: CASSLGTPGSGTEAFF
clone size: -; D gene: TRBD2; V gene: TRBV7-3; J gene: TRBJ2-3; CDR3 DNA: TGTGCCAGCAGCCCCCGGACTAGCGGGGGGGCAGGAGATACGCAGTATTTT; CDR3 protein: CASSPRTSGGAGDTQYF
clone size: -; D gene: -; V gene: TRBV7-9; J gene: TRBJ2-5; CDR3 DNA: TGTGCAAGCGGACATCGGACGGACCAAGAGACCCAGTACTTC; CDR3 protein: CASGHRTDQETQYF
clone size: many; D gene: -; V gene: TRBV7-9; J gene: TRBJ1-1; CDR3 DNA: TGTGCCAGCAGAGTAGGCTCGTCTGAAGCTTTCTTT; CDR3 protein: CASRVGSSEAFF
clone size: many; D gene: TRBD1; V gene: TRBV24-1; J gene: TRBJ2-5; CDR3 DNA: TGTGCCACCAGTGATTCGTTTTGGGGGAAGGGGGCGGGTGAGAGAGAGACCCAGTACTTC; CDR3 protein: CATSDSFWGKGAGERETQYF
clone size: few; D gene: -; V gene: TRBV4-3; J gene: TRBJ1-3; CDR3 DNA: TGCGCCAGCAGCCAAGAAGTTGACTCTGGAAACACCATGTATTTT; CDR3 protein: CASSQEVDSGNTMYF
clone size: many; D gene: TRBD1; V gene: TRBV20-1; J gene: TRBJ2-5; CDR3 DNA: TGCAGTGCTCGGACAGGGGAGGGCCAAGAGACCCAGTACTTC; CDR3 protein: CSARTGEGQETQYF
clone size: many; D gene: TRBD1; V gene: TRBV14; J gene: TRBJ1-1; CDR3 DNA: TGTGCCAGCAGCCAGTTTGACAGGGCGGGGACTGAAGCTTTCTTT; CDR3 protein: CASSQFDRAGTEAFF
clone size: many; D gene: -; V gene: TRBV19; J gene: TRBJ1-5; CDR3 DNA: TGTGCCAGTAGTATAGGGGACATACAAATCCATCAGCCCCAGCATTTT; CDR3 protein: CASSIGDIQIHQPQHF
clone size: once; D gene: TRBD1; V gene: TRBV7-9; J gene: TRBJ1-2; CDR3 DNA: TGTGCCAGCAGCGAAGAGGACAGGGGCGGCTATGGCTACACCTTC; CDR3 protein: CASSEEDRGGYGYTF
clone size: many; D gene: TRBD1; V gene: TRBV5-8; J gene: TRBJ1-2; CDR3 DNA: TGTGCCAGCAGTTTCGACAGGGGCCCATACTCAAGCTTC; CDR3 protein: CASSFDRGPYSSF
clone size: -; D gene: -; V gene: TRBV19; J gene: TRBJ2-6; CDR3 DNA: TGTGCCAGTAAGGTGGGGGGCTCTGGGGCCAACGTCCTGACTTTC; CDR3 protein: CASKVGGSGANVLTF
clone size: -; D gene: -; V gene: TRBV25-1; J gene: TRBJ1-5; CDR3 DNA: TGTGCCAGCAGTACGGAGTATAGCAATCAGCCCCAGCATTTT; CDR3 protein: CASSTEYSNQPQHF
clone size: many; D gene: -; V gene: TRBV20-1; J gene: TRBJ2-7; CDR3 DNA: TGCAGTGCTAGAGAGGAGAGGTACGAGCAGTACTTC; CDR3 protein: CSAREERYEQYF
clone size: many; D gene: -; V gene: TRBV5-1; J gene: TRBJ2-3; CDR3 DNA: TGCGCCAGCAGCTTACGAACTACGCTAGATACGCAGTATTTT; CDR3 protein: CASSLRTTLDTQYF
clone size: -; D gene: -; V gene: TRBV2; J gene: TRBJ1-1; CDR3 DNA: TGTGCCAGCAGCGTATCCCGACGGACGAACACTGAAGCTTTCTTT; CDR3 protein: CASSVSRRTNTEAFF
clone size: -; D gene: -; V gene: TRBV27; J gene: TRBJ1-1; CDR3 DNA: TGTGCCAGCAGTTTATCGGGGTCGGGGGAAGCTTTCTTT; CDR3 protein: CASSLSGSGEAFF
clone size: few; D gene: TRBD2; V gene: TRBV30; J gene: TRBJ2-2; CDR3 DNA: TGTGCCTGGAGTCTTGGGGGGGAAGTGTTTTTT; CDR3 protein: CAWSLGGEVFF
clone size: -; D gene: TRBD2; V gene: TRBV15; J gene: TRBJ2-7; CDR3 DNA: TGTGCCACCAGCAGAGATAGCGGGGGGACGTACGAGCAGTACTTC; CDR3 protein: CATSRDSGGTYEQYF
clone size: few; D gene: -; V gene: TRBV3-1; J gene: TRBJ2-7; CDR3 DNA: TGTGCCAGCAGCCAAGGACTAGAAGTATACGAGCAGTACTTC; CDR3 protein: CASSQGLEVYEQYF
clone size: many; D gene: -; V gene: TRBV7-3; J gene: TRBJ2-1; CDR3 DNA: TGTGCCAGCAGCGGAACCGGGACAAGTTACAATGAGCAGTTCTTC; CDR3 protein: CASSGTGTSYNEQFF
clone size: many; D gene: -; V gene: TRBV6-6; J gene: TRBJ1-5; CDR3 DNA: TGTGCCAGCAGCACAGGGATGGGTCAGCCCCAGCATTTT; CDR3 protein: CASSTGMGQPQHF
clone size: once; D gene: -; V gene: TRBV10-2; J gene: TRBJ2-1; CDR3 DNA: TGCGCCAGCTGGGGGGTCGCGAACGATGGGCAGTTCTTC; CDR3 protein: CASWGVANDGQFF
clone size: -; D gene: -; V gene: TRBV30; J gene: TRBJ2-5; CDR3 DNA: TGTGCCTGGAGCTCGGGGGAGTTGGAGGAAGCGACCCAGTACTTC; CDR3 protein: CAWSSGELEEATQYF
clone size: few; D gene: TRBD2; V gene: TRBV27; J gene: TRBJ2-7; CDR3 DNA: TGTGCCAGCAGTTTACTAAAAACGGGACTAGCGGGATCTGAGCAGTACTTC; CDR3 protein: CASSLLKTGLAGSEQYF
clone size: -; D gene: TRBD2; V gene: TRBV4-2; J gene: TRBJ2-1; CDR3 DNA: TGTGCCAGCAGCCCGTCTCGCGGGGGGGTCTCATCCGATGAGCAGTTCTTC; CDR3 protein: CASSPSRGGVSSDEQFF
clone size: -; D gene: TRBD1; V gene: TRBV20-1; J gene: TRBJ1-2; CDR3 DNA: TGCAGTGCTACACAGGGGAGGGATGGCTACACCTTC; CDR3 protein: CSATQGRDGYTF
clone size: -; D gene: -; V gene: TRBV12-3/TRBV12-4; J gene: TRBJ2-5; CDR3 DNA: TGTGCCAGCTCGCGCGGGGACCAGTACTTC; CDR3 protein: CASSRGDQYF
clone size: many; D gene: -; V gene: TRBV27; J gene: TRBJ1-1; CDR3 DNA: TGTGCCAGCAGCTCAGGAGGTACTGAAGCTTTCTTT; CDR3 protein: CASSSGGTEAFF
clone size: -; D gene: TRBD2; V gene: TRBV7-9; J gene: TRBJ2-1; CDR3 DNA: TGTGCCAGCAGCTTAGGGGAGGGACTAGCGGGGGGGCCGATTCTCATCGATGAGCAGTTCTTC; CDR3 protein: CASSLGEGLAGGPILIDEQFF
clone size: -; D gene: -; V gene: TRBV10-2; J gene: TRBJ2-3; CDR3 DNA: TGCGCCAGCAGTGTTGGGTCCAGCACAGATACGCAATATTTT; CDR3 protein: CASSVGSSTDTQYF
clone size: many; D gene: TRBD1; V gene: TRBV9; J gene: TRBJ1-3; CDR3 DNA: TGTGCCAGCAGCGGCGGGACAGACTTCTCTGGAAACACCATATATTTT; CDR3 protein: CASSGGTDFSGNTIYF
clone size: few; D gene: TRBD1; V gene: TRBV6-1; J gene: TRBJ1-2; CDR3 DNA: TGTGCCAGCAGGCAACCCCTGAACCTCGAGGACAGGTTCTATGGCTACACCTTC; CDR3 protein: CASRQPLNLEDRFYGYTF
clone size: -; D gene: -; V gene: TRBV7-2; J gene: TRBJ2-5; CDR3 DNA: TGTGCCAGCAGCTCGGGCCCGCTGGTGGAGACCCAGTACTTC; CDR3 protein: CASSSGPLVETQYF
clone size: -; D gene: TRBD2; V gene: TRBV20-1; J gene: TRBJ2-1; CDR3 DNA: TGCAGTGCTAGAGATCGGAGCGGGGGTCCTCCTGAGCAGTTCTTC; CDR3 protein: CSARDRSGGPPEQFF
clone size: -; D gene: TRBD1; V gene: TRBV19; J gene: TRBJ2-1; CDR3 DNA: TGTGCCAGTAGTAGGACAGGGGGCCTCGATGAGCAGTTCTTC; CDR3 protein: CASSRTGGLDEQFF
clone size: -; D gene: TRBD2; V gene: TRBV9; J gene: TRBJ2-1; CDR3 DNA: TGTGCCAGCAGCTTAGTTCTTCCGCGTGCCCTGGGACTAGCGGGGAATGAGCAGTTCTTC; CDR3 protein: CASSLVLPRALGLAGNEQFF
clone size: once; D gene: -; V gene: TRBV28; J gene: TRBJ2-7; CDR3 DNA: TGTGCCAGCAGCCGACTTGAGTCCTACGAGCAGTACTTC; CDR3 protein: CASSRLESYEQYF
clone size: many; D gene: -; V gene: TRBV13; J gene: TRBJ1-1; CDR3 DNA: TGTGCCAGCAGCCTAAGGGACTTTGAGAACAGTGAAGCTTTCTTT; CDR3 protein: CASSLRDFENSEAFF
clone size: many; D gene: TRBD2; V gene: TRBV19; J gene: TRBJ2-5; CDR3 DNA: TGTGCCAGTAGTTTAGGGACTAGCTCTCGTGAGACCCAGTACTTC; CDR3 protein: CASSLGTSSRETQYF
clone size: many; D gene: -; V gene: TRBV28; J gene: TRBJ1-5; CDR3 DNA: TGTGCCAGCAGCCCGACAGGCGGGAGCAATCAGCCCCAGCATTTT; CDR3 protein: CASSPTGGSNQPQHF
clone size: many; D gene: TRBD1; V gene: TRBV6-5; J gene: TRBJ1-6; CDR3 DNA: TGTGCCAGCAAAGGGAAACAGGGGGCAAAGTCACCCCTCCACTTT; CDR3 protein: CASKGKQGAKSPLHF
clone size: many; D gene: -; V gene: TRBV9; J gene: TRBJ1-4; CDR3 DNA: TGTGCCAGCAGCCCCGCCGCGAGCGCTAATGAAAAACTGTTTTTT; CDR3 protein: CASSPAASANEKLFF
clone size: -; D gene: -; V gene: TRBV28; J gene: TRBJ1-1; CDR3 DNA: TGTGCCAGCAGATACAGCTCTGAAGCTTTCTTT; CDR3 protein: CASRYSSEAFF
clone size: -; D gene: TRBD1; V gene: TRBV5-5; J gene: TRBJ1-3; CDR3 DNA: TGTGCCAGCAGCCAATGGGACAGGGGGCGGTCTGGAAACACCATATATTTT; CDR3 protein: CASSQWDRGRSGNTIYF
clone size: once; D gene: -; V gene: TRBV19; J gene: TRBJ2-7; CDR3 DNA: TGTGCCAGTAGTATAGGGGGGAACTCCTACGAGCAGTACTTC; CDR3 protein: CASSIGGNSYEQYF
clone size: once; D gene: TRBD2; V gene: TRBV29-1; J gene: TRBJ2-7; CDR3 DNA: TGCAGCGTGATGACTAGCGGGGCCATCTCCGAGCAGTACTTC; CDR3 protein: CSVMTSGAISEQYF
clone size: many; D gene: -; V gene: TRBV10-3; J gene: TRBJ2-5; CDR3 DNA: TGTGCCATCAGCGAACAAGAGACCCAGTACTTC; CDR3 protein: CAISEQETQYF
clone size: once; D gene: -; V gene: TRBV2; J gene: TRBJ1-2; CDR3 DNA: TGTGCCAGCAGTGAAGGGGGTTGGTATGGCTACACCTTC; CDR3 protein: CASSEGGWYGYTF
clone size: -; D gene: TRBD1; V gene: TRBV9; J gene: TRBJ2-7; CDR3 DNA: TGTGCCAGCAGTGAGACCGGACAGGGGGTCGACGAGCAGTACTTC; CDR3 protein: CASSETGQGVDEQYF
clone size: many; D gene: -; V gene: TRBV30; J gene: TRBJ2-1; CDR3 DNA: TGTGCCTGGAGTGTACCCAATGAGCAGTTCTTC; CDR3 protein: CAWSVPNEQFF